The 5 T cell receptor beta chains below were found in one sample sequenced in a study of T cell responses to AZD1222 COVID-19 vaccine. Some clones are missing from TCRdb's copy, which holds only in-frame ones; the method was immunoSEQ multiplex PCR. Of roughly 90,000 clones in the sample, more than 80% were seen once. Sequencing used peripheral blood, obtained 28 days after the second AZD1222 dose. These receptor sequences come from an adult who received the AZD1222 COVID-19 vaccine.

The chain is built from TRBV6-5 and TRBJ1-1; 8 positions agree with TRBD1. The ends lost 2 bases at V and 4 bases at J; junction bases unmatched: 6. Germline assignment: CDR1 MNHEY and CDR2 SVGAGI. There are 15 residues in the CDR3. The CDR3 protein is CASSYGVQGVTEAFF. The CDR3 coding sequence is TGTGCCAGCAGTTACGGGGTACAGGGGGTCACTGAAGCTTTCTTT.

The genes are TRBV7-8 and TRBJ1-4; 9 bases line up with TRBD1. Germline V lookup: CDR1 SGHVS, CDR2 FQNEAQ. The CDR3 has 15 residues. With V trimmed by 2 bases and J by 10 bases, 8 bases remained unmatched. CDR3 DNA sequence: TGTGCCAGCAGCTTACCGGGACAGGGTGTTGGAAAACTGTTTTTT. Its translation is CASSLPGQGVGKLFF. Looking up the rest from reference TRBV7-8 and TRBJ1-4 gives the full variable domain: GAGVSQSPRYKVAKRGQDVALRCDPISGHVSLFWYQQALGQGPEFLTYFQNEAQLDKSGLPSDRFFAERPEGSVSTLKIQRTQQEDSAVYLCASSLPGQGVGKLFFGSGTQLSVL.

The rearrangement joins TRBV30 to TRBJ1-1; 7 nucleotides align to TRBD1. The germline V gene encodes CDR1 GTSNPN and CDR2 SVGIG (reference sequence). V trimming: 5 bases; J trimming: 4 bases; junction bases outside the gene matches: 7. CDR3 length: 13 amino acids. The CDR3 spells CAWSTGDRTEAFF. CDR3 nucleotides: TGTGCCTGGTCTACAGGGGATCGCACTGAAGCTTTCTTT.

This sequence joins TRBV19 and TRBJ2-6; D might be TRBD1 (5 bases). Per germline, CDR1 LNHDA and CDR2 SQIVND (reference sequence). This CDR3 has 18 residues. Trimming removed 4 bases from V and 0 bases from J, with 16 bases in between. As DNA, the CDR3 is TGTGCCAGTAGTAACCCCTGGACAAAGCTCTCTGGGGCCAACGTCCTGACTTTC. It yields the protein CASSNPWTKLSGANVLTF.

V is TRBV30 and J is TRBJ2-1; maybe TRBD2 (7 bases). V lost 6 bases, J lost 9 bases, and 12 bases lay in between. The CDR3 contains 11 residues. Germline loops: CDR1 GTSNPN, CDR2 SVGIG (reference sequence). CDR3 coding DNA: TGTGCCTGCCGGGGGGCTGGTGAGCAGTTCTTC. This translates into CACRGAGEQFF.